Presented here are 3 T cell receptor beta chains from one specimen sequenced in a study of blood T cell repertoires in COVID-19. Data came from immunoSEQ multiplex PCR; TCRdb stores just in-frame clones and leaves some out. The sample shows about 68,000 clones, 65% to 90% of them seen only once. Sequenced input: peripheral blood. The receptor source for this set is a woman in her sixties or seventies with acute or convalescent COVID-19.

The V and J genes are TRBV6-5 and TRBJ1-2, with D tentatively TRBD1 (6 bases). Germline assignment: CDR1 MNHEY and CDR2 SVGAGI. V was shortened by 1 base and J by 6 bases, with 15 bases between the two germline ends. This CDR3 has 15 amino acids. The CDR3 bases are TGTGCCAGCAGTTACTTATCGGGCAGGGGAGATGGCTACACCTTC. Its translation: CASSYLSGRGDGYTF.

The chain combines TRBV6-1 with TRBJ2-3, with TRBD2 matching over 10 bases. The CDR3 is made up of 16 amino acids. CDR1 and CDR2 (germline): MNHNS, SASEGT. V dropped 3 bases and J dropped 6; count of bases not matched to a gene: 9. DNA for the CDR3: TGTGCCAGCAGTGAGAGTGTGGGACTAGCGAGTGATACGCAGTATTTT. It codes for CASSESVGLASDTQYF.

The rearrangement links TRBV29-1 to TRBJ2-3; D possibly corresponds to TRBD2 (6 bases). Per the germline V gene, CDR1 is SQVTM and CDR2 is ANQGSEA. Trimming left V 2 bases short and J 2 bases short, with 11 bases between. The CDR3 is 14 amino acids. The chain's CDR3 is CSVEFGGITDTQYF. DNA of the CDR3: TGCAGCGTTGAATTCGGCGGGATCACAGATACGCAGTATTTT.